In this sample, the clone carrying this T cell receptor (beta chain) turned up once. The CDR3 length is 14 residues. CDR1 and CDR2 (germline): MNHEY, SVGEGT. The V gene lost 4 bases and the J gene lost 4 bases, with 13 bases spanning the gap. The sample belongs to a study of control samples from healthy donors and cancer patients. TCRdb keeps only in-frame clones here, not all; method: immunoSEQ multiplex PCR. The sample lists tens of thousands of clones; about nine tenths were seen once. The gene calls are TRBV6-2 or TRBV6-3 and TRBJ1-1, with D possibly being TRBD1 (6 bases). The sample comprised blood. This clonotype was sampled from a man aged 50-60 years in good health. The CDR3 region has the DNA TGTGCCAGCAGTTCGAGTAGGGGGAGCACTGAAGCTTTCTTT. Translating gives CASSSSRGSTEAFF.